The entry below describes one T cell receptor beta chain. This entry belongs to a study of shared clonotypes between healthy human individuals. The V segment lost 2 bases and the J segment 3 bases; nucleotides outside the gene matches: 4. Germline V gene data show CDR1 as SGHDT and CDR2 as YYEEEE. This CDR3 is built from 15 residues. Profiled with immunoSEQ multiplex PCR; TCRdb holds only in-frame clones, not every one. The sample contains more than 1.2 million clones, approximately 98.5% of which appear only once. The chain has TRBV5-6 and TRBJ2-3; 9 bases fit TRBD2. This sequence originates from a man in his thirties or forties in good health. Sequencing input: naive CD4+ T cells sorted from blood. The subset here: CD45RA+ positively selected. Here the CDR3 DNA reads TGTGCCAGCAGCTTTAGCGGGAGAACAACAGATACGCAGTATTTT. Protein sequence: CASSFSGRTTDTQYF.